A selection of T cell receptor beta chains follows, all from one sample in a study of T-cell memory formation after mild COVID-19. TCRdb reprocessed the 5' RACE reads via MiXCR and lists one record per CDR3 protein. The sample contains roughly 35,000 distinct CDR3 sequences, roughly 21% of which appear only once. The sequencing input was PBMCs or a T cell subset sorted from them (not recorded which). The receptors derive from an adult who had mild COVID-19 (a few samples of this study predate the infection). Cell type and time point are not known. Each CDR3 is given without its conserved first and last residue. Fields, in order: V gene, CDR3 protein.

>TRBV13
ASSPLGDTDTQY
>TRBV29-1
SVERERATEAF
>TRBV7-2
ASSLDADNEQF
>TRBV11-3
ASSQQGNTEAF
>TRBV25-1
ASSDFKTQY
>TRBV12-3/TRBV12-4
ASSQGASSYNEQF
>TRBV28
ASSRGQGAGTQY
>TRBV6-5
ASSYGYGDTEAF
>TRBV7-2
ASSLDRQQQETQY
>TRBV20-1
SARDRFREGYEQY
>TRBV6-5
ASSYEQGVSNEKLF
>TRBV12-3/TRBV12-4
ASRTRGIDTQY
>TRBV5-1
ASSLVGSSVEQY
>TRBV19
ASKGYGGVSGNTIY
>TRBV7-8
ASSLATGTGTPRNTIY
>TRBV4-2
ASSLTSSGGVSTDTQY
>TRBV7-9
ASSSRSQTAATGELF
>TRBV5-6
ASSLFGQSTDTQY
>TRBV10-3
AISESTSQGNQPQH
>TRBV7-2
ASSLDGVYNEQF
>TRBV7-3
ASSLGLAGGETQY
>TRBV4-2
ASSQEGRGAPRYEQY
>TRBV9
ASSVVSVLHSEQF
>TRBV24-1
ATSASTGVRDTDTQY
>TRBV6-6
ASSSPGHLIYGYT
>TRBV6-1
ASSASISQETQY
>TRBV5-1
ASSFPGTSGGTTTTGELF
>TRBV13
ASSFRDELNEQF
>TRBV18
ASSPTPGTIKSSGANVLT
>TRBV7-9
ASSFKTIGTGSESSYEQY
>TRBV7-8
ASSLGTGSEQY
>TRBV30
AFSREGDSPLH
>TRBV11-2
ASSLGTTLTGELF
>TRBV6-1
ASSEWAGGYYEQY
>TRBV19
ASSILHTADSYEQY